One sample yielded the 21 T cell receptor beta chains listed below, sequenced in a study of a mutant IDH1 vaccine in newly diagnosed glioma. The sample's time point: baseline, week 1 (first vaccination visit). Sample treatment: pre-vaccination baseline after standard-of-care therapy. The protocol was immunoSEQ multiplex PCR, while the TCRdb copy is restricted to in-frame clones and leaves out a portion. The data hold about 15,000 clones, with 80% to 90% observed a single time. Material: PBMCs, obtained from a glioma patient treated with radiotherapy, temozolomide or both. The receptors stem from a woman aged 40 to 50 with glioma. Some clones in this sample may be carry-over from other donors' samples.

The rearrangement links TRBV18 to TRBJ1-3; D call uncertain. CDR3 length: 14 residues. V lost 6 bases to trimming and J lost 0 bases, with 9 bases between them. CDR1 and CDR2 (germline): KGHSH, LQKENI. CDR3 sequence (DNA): TGTGCCAGCTCTCCCCGGGACTCTGGAAACACCATATATTTT. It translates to CASSPRDSGNTIYF. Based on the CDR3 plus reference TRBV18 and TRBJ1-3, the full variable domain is NAGVMQNPRHLVRRRGQEARLRCSPMKGHSHVYWYRQLPEEGLKFMVYLQKENIIDESGMPKERFSAEFPKEGPSILRIQQVVRGDSAAYFCASSPRDSGNTIYFGEGSWLTVV.

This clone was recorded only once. The CDR3 nucleotides are TGCGCCAGCAGGCCGACAGGGGCGGGGGGGCAGGAGACCCAGTACTTC. Translation: CASRPTGAGGQETQYF. This chain links TRBV5-1 with TRBJ2-5, with D tentatively TRBD2 (9 bases). Germline-derived CDR1 and CDR2 are SGHRS and YFSETQ. The ends were cut back, 5 bases at V and 5 bases at J, with 22 bases in the middle. The CDR3 is 16 amino acids. Full variable domain (rest looked up from reference TRBV5-1 and TRBJ2-5): KAGVTQTPRYLIKTRGQQVTLSCSPISGHRSVSWYQQTPGQGLQFLFEYFSETQRNKGNFPGRFSGRQFSNSRSEMNVSTLELGDSALYLCASRPTGAGGQETQYFGPGTRLLVL.

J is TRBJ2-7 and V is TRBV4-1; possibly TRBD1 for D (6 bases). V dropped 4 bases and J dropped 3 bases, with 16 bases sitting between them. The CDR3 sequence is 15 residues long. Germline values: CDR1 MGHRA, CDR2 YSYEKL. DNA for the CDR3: TGCGCCAGCAGCCCCCGGGACACTGGGGGCTACGAGCAGTACTTC. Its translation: CASSPRDTGGYEQYF.

CDR3 sequence: CASSIPGRWMGYTF. As DNA, the CDR3 is TGTGCCAGTAGTATCCCCGGTCGATGGATGGGCTACACCTTC. The rearrangement joins TRBV19 to TRBJ1-2, with D unresolved. The CDR3 totals 14 residues. V dropped 3 bases and J dropped 8 bases, with 16 bases sitting between them. Germline loops: CDR1 LNHDA, CDR2 SQIVND (reference sequence).

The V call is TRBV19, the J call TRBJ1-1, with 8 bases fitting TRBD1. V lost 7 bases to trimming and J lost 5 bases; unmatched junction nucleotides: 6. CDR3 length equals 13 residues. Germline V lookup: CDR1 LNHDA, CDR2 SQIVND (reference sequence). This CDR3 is CASTSHRGTEAFF. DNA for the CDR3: TGTGCCAGTACCTCTCACAGGGGGACTGAAGCTTTCTTT.

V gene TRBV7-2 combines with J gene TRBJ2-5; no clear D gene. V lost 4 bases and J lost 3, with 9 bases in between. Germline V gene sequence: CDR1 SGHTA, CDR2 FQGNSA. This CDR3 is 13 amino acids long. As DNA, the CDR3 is TGTGCCAGCAGCTCTGCGTACAAAGAGACCCAGTACTTC. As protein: CASSSAYKETQYF.

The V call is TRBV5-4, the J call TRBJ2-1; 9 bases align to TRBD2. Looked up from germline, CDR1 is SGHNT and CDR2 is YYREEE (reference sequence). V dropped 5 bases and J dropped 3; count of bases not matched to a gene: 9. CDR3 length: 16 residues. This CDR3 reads CASRRGASGDYNEQFF. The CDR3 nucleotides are TGTGCCAGCAGACGGGGGGCTAGCGGGGACTACAATGAGCAGTTCTTC.

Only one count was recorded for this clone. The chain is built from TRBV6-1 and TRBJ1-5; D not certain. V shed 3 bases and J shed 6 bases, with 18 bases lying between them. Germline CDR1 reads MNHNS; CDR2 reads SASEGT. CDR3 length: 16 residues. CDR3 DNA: TGTGCCAGCAGTGATTTGGTAACAGCCGGGAGTCAGCCCCAGCATTTT. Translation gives CASSDLVTAGSQPQHF.

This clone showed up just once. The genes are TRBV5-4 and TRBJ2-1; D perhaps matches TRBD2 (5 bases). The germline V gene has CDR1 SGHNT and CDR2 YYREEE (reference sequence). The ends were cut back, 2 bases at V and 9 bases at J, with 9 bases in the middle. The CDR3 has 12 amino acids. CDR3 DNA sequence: TGTGCCAGCAGCTTAAGCGGCATTGAGCAGTTCTTC. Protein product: CASSLSGIEQFF.

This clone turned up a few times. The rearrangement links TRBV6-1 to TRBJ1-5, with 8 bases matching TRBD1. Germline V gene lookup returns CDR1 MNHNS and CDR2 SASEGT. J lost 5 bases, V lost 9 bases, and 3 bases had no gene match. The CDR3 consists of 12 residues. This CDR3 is CASKTGDQPQHF. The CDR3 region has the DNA TGTGCCAGTAAGACAGGGGATCAGCCCCAGCATTTT.

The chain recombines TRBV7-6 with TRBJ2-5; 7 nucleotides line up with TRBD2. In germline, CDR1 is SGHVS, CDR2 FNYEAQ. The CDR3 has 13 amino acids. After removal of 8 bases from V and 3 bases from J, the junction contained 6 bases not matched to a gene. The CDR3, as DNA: TGTGCCAGCGTCGGACTAGGGGAAGAGACCCAGTACTTC. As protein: CASVGLGEETQYF.

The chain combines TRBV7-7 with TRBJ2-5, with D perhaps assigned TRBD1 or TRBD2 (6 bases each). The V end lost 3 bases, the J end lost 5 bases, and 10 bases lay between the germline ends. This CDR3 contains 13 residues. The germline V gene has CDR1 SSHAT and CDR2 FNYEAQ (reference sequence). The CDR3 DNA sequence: TGTGCCAGCAGCTTCGGGGGCCCGGAGACCCAGTACTTC. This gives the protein CASSFGGPETQYF.

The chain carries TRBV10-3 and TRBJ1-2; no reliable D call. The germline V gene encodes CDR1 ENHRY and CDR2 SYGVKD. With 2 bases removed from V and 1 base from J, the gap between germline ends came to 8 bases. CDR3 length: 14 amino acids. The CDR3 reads CAISEVVLNYGYTF. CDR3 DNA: TGTGCCATCAGTGAGGTGGTGCTTAACTATGGCTACACCTTC.

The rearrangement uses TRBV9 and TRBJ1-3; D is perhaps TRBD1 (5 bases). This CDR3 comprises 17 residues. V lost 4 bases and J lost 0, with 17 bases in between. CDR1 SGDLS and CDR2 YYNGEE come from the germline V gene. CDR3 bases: TGTGCCAGCAGCCAAGACGGCAGGGCCCACTCTGGAAACACCATATATTTT. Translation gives CASSQDGRAHSGNTIYF.

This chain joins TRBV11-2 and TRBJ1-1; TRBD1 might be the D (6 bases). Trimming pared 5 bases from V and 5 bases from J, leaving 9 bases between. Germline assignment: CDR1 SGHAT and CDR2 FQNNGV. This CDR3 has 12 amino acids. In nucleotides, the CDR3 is TGTGCCAGCAGCACCACAGGGACTGAAGCTTTCTTT. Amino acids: CASSTTGTEAFF.

CDR3 in amino acids: CASSLSPTSGSGEQFF. The DNA of the CDR3 is TGTGCCAGCAGTTTATCTCCTACTAGCGGGAGTGGGGAGCAGTTCTTC. V is TRBV28 and J is TRBJ2-1; 11 nucleotides agree with TRBD2. After removal of 1 base from V and 10 bases from J, the junction contained 9 bases not matched to a gene. Germline V gives CDR1 MDHEN, CDR2 SYDVKM. This CDR3 is 16 amino acids long.

CDR3 region: CASSDRGNTGELFF. The CDR3 DNA follows: TGTGCCAGCAGTGACAGGGGGAACACCGGGGAGCTGTTTTTT. The chain employs TRBV6-4 and TRBJ2-2; D may be TRBD1 (5 bases). Deletions cut 2 bases from V and 1 base from J, with 5 bases between. The CDR3 is 14 residues long. Germline V gene lookup returns CDR1 MRHNA and CDR2 SNTAGT.

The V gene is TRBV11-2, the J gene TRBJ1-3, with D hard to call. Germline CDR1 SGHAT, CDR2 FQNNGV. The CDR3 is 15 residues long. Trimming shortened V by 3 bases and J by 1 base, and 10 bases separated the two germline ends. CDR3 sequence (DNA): TGTGCCAGCAGCTTTAACGCAGCTTCTGGAAACACCATATATTTT. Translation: CASSFNAASGNTIYF. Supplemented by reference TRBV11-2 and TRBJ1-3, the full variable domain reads EAGVAQSPRYKIIEKRQSVAFWCNPISGHATLYWYQQILGQGPKLLIQFQNNGVVDDSQLPKDRFSAERLKGVDSTLKIQPAKLEDSAVYLCASSFNAASGNTIYFGEGSWLTVV.

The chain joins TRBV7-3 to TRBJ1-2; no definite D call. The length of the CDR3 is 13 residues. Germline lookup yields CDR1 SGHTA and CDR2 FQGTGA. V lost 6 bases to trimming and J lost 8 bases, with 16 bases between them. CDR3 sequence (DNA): TGTGCCAGCAGGGCCGACCCCAGGTCAGGCTACACCTTC. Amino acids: CASRADPRSGYTF.

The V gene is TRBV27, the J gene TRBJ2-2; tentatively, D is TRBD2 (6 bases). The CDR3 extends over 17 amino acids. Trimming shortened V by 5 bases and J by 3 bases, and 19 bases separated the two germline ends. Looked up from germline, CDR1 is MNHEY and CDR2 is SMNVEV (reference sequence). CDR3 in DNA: TGTGCCAGCAGTCCTCTCCCCACCGGGACTCACACCGGGGAGCTGTTTTTT. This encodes CASSPLPTGTHTGELFF.

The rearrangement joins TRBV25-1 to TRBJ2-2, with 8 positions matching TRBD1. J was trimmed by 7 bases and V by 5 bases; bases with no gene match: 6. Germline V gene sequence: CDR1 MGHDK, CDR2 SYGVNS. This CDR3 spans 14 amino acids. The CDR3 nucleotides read TGTGCCAGCAGTTCAGGGGGCAGCAGCGGGGAGCTGTTTTTT. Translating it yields CASSSGGSSGELFF.